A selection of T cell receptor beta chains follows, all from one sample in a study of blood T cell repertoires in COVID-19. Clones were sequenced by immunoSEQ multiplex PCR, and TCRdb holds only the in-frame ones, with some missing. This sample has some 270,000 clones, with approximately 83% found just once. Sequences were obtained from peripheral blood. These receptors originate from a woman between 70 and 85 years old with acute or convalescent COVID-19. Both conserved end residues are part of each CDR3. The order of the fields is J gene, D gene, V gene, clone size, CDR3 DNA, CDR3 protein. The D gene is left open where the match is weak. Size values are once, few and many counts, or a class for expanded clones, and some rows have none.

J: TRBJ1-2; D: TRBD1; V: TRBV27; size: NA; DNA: TGTGCCAGCAGTTTCAGGGGGCACTATGGCTACACCTTC; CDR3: CASSFRGHYGYTF
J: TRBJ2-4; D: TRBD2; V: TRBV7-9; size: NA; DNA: TGTGCCAGCAGCTTAGCGGCGGGGGAAAACATTCAGTACTTC; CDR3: CASSLAAGENIQYF
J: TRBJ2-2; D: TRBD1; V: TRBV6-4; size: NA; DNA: TGTGCCAGCAGTCTAACAGGGGACACCGGGGAGCTGTTTTTT; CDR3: CASSLTGDTGELFF
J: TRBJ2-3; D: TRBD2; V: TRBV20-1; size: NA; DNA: TGCAGTGCTATTGACCGGACTAGCGGGGGGGTAGATACGCAGTATTTT; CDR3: CSAIDRTSGGVDTQYF
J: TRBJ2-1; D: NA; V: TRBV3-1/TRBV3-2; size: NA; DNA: TGTGCCAGCAGCCGCGCGAGGATTATGAGTCCGGATGAGCAGTTCTTC; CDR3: CASSRARIMSPDEQFF
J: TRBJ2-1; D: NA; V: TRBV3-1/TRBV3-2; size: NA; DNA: TGTGCCAGCAGCCTAGGACTATCCCCATACAATGAGCAGTTCTTC; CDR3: CASSLGLSPYNEQFF
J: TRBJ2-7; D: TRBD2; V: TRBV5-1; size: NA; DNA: TGCGCCAGCAGCCCGCCGGGGGGCTACGAGCAGTACTTC; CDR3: CASSPPGGYEQYF
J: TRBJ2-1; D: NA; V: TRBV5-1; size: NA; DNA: TGCGCCAGCAGCCCCCTCCTTAGCGGCAATGAGCAGTTCTTC; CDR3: CASSPLLSGNEQFF
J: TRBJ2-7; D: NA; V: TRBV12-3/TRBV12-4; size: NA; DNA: TGTGCCAGCAGCCCCGGTTTGGGCGACGAGCAGTACTTC; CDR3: CASSPGLGDEQYF
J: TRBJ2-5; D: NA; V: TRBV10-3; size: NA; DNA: TGTGCCATCGGCGGAGAGACCCAGTACTTC; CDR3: CAIGGETQYF
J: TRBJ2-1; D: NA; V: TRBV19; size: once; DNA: TGTGCCAGTAGTATGGGCGGGCCCCTGAGCTCCTACAATGAGCAGTTCTTC; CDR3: CASSMGGPLSSYNEQFF
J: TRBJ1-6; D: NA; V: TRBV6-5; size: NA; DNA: TGTGCCAGCAGTTATACAGTGCACCTTAGGAATTCACCCCTCCACTTT; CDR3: CASSYTVHLRNSPLHF
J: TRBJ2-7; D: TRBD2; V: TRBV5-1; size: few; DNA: TGCGCCAGCAACCGTCAGCGGGGGGACACCTACGAGCAGTACTTC; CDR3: CASNRQRGDTYEQYF
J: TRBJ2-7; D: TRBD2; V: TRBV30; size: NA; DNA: TGTGCCTGGAGCTCGGCGGGAGCTCGAGAGGTTTCGTTC; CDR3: CAWSSAGAREVSF
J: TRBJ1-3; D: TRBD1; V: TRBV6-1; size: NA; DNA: TGTGCCAGCAGTGTGGGACAGGGACGCTCTGGAAACACCATATATTTT; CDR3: CASSVGQGRSGNTIYF
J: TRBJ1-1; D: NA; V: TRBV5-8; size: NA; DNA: TGTGCCAGCCACAGGGCCCCCATGAACACTGAAGCTTTCTTT; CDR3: CASHRAPMNTEAFF
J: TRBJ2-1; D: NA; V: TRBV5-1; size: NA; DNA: TGCGCCAGCAGCTTGGTCGGAGGCTCCTACAATGAGCAGTTCTTC; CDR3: CASSLVGGSYNEQFF
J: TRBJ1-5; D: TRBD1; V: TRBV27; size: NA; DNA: TGTGCCAGCAGGGAGGGGACAGGGTACGGACAGCCCCAGCATTTT; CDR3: CASREGTGYGQPQHF
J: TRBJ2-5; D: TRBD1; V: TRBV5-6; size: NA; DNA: TGTGCCAGCAGAACAGGGGGCGGAGAGACCCAGTACTTC; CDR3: CASRTGGGETQYF
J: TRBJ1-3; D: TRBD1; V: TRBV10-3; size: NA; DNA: TGTGCCGCCCGAAGGGACAGGGCAACGAACACCATATATTTT; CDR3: CAARRDRATNTIYF
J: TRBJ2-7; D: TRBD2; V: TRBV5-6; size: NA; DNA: TGTGCCAGCAGCGCCATGACTAGCGGGGGCTTCGAGCAGTACTTC; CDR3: CASSAMTSGGFEQYF
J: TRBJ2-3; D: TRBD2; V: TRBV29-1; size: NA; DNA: TGCAGCGTTGGTTCGACTAGCGGCACAGATACGCAGTATTTT; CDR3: CSVGSTSGTDTQYF
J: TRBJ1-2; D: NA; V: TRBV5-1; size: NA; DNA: TGCGCCAGCAGCCACCCCACCCAAGGGGTTCAGGGCTACACCTTC; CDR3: CASSHPTQGVQGYTF
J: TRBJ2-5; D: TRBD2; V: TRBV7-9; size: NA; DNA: TGTGCCAGCAGCTTGAGCGGGGCTGGAGAGACCCAGTACTTC; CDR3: CASSLSGAGETQYF
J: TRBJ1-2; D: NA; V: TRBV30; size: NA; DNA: TGTGCCTGGAGTTTGGCCGCTAACTATGGCTACACCTTC; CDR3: CAWSLAANYGYTF
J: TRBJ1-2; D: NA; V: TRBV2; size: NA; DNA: TGTGCCAGTAACTCCGGGCTGGGGGCCACTAACTATGGCTACACCTTC; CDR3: CASNSGLGATNYGYTF
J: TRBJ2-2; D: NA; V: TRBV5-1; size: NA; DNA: TGCGCCAGCAGCTTGGCTGGCCAGGGCACCACCGGGGAGCTGTTTTTT; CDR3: CASSLAGQGTTGELFF
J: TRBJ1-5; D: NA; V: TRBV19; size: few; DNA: TGTGCCAGTAGTATTCCTCTTTCACAGGGCAGCAATCAGCCCCAGCATTTT; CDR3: CASSIPLSQGSNQPQHF
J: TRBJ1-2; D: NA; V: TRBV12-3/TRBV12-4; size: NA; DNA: TGTGCCAGCGGCCCAGGCGGGCGCGGCTACACCTTC; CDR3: CASGPGGRGYTF
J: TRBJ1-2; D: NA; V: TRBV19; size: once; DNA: TGTGCCAGCAAAGGGGCGGCGGCCCCTCATGGCTACACCTTC; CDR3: CASKGAAAPHGYTF
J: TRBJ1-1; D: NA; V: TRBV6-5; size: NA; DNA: TGTGCCAGCAAAAGGGGGATTAACACTGAAGCTTTCTTT; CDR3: CASKRGINTEAFF
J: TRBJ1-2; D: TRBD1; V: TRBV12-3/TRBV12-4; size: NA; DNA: TGTGCCAGCAGTCCGGACAGGACCTATGGCTACACCTTC; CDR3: CASSPDRTYGYTF
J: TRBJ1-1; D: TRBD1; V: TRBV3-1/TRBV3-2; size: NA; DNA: TGTGCCAGCAGCCAACGGACAGGGGCCTTGAACACTGAAGCTTTCTTT; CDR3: CASSQRTGALNTEAFF
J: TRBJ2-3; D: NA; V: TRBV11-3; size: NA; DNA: TGTGCCAGCAGCTTAGCGTCCACAGATACGCAGTATTTT; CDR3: CASSLASTDTQYF
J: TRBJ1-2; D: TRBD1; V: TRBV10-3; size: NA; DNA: TGTGCCATCAGCTCGGGACAGGGGGGCAACTATGGCTACACCTTC; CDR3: CAISSGQGGNYGYTF
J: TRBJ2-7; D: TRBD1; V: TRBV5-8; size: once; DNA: TGTGCCAGCAGTTCGAGGCCGGGACAGGGATTCGGCTACGAGCAGTACTTC; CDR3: CASSSRPGQGFGYEQYF